One and the same sample provided the 24 T cell receptor beta chains below, sequenced in a study of sequential checkpoint blockade in melanoma. The protocol was immunoSEQ multiplex PCR, while the TCRdb copy is restricted to in-frame clones and leaves out a portion. The data contain several thousand clones, about 23% of them singletons. Treatment in this sample: randomized to nivolumab then ipilimumab (arm A) or the reverse (arm B). The input for sequencing was tumor tissue (inferred from file names), taken from a patient given nivolumab and ipilimumab in sequence. Every receptor here comes from a human donor with melanoma.

This clone was observed a few times. The V and J genes are TRBV11-3 and TRBJ2-1, with 11 bases lining up with TRBD1. V dropped 3 bases and J dropped 7; count of bases not matched to a gene: 8. The CDR3 spans 16 residues. From germline, CDR1 is SGHNT and CDR2 YENEEA. DNA for the CDR3: TGTGCCAGCAGCTTGGCCTGGGGACAGGGGGGGAATGAGCAGTTCTTC. Amino acid sequence: CASSLAWGQGGNEQFF.

This clone was detected only once. V and J are TRBV19 and TRBJ1-5; the match to TRBD1 covers 9 bases. This CDR3 is built from 15 residues. CDR1 and CDR2 from the germline V gene are LNHDA and SQIVND (reference sequence). J was trimmed by 9 bases and V by 5 bases; bases with no gene match: 11. The CDR3 region is CASSSEGQGIWPQHF. CDR3 nucleotide sequence: TGTGCCAGTAGTTCCGAGGGACAGGGAATTTGGCCCCAGCATTTT. The variable domain in full, completed from reference TRBV19 and TRBJ1-5, reads DGGITQSPKYLFRKEGQNVTLSCEQNLNHDAMYWYRQDPGQGLRLIYYSQIVNDFQKGDIAEGYSVSREKKESFPLTVTSAQKNPTAFYLCASSSEGQGIWPQHFGDGTRLSIL.

The table lists this clone with a few counts. This chain connects TRBV6-8 to TRBJ2-2; D remains ambiguous. CDR1 and CDR2 (germline): MNHGY, SAAAGT. V was clipped by 6 bases and J by 3 bases, with 14 bases between them. The CDR3 totals 15 residues. The chain's CDR3 is CASSPVGVYTGELFF. The CDR3 DNA reads as TGTGCCAGCAGCCCCGTTGGGGTATACACCGGGGAGCTGTTTTTT.

This chain links TRBV6-8 with TRBJ1-1; D unresolved. V lost 5 bases and J lost 5, with 9 bases in between. CDR1 is MNHGY and CDR2 is SAAAGT in the germline V gene. The length of the CDR3 is 12 residues. CDR3 DNA: TGTGCCAGCAGTCTAGAGAGGACTGAAGCTTTCTTT. It specifies CASSLERTEAFF.

This clone was picked up a small number of times. V and J are TRBV28 and TRBJ2-7, with no clear D. Trimming shortened V by 5 bases and J by 2 bases, and 16 bases separated the two germline ends. Germline assignment: CDR1 MDHEN and CDR2 SYDVKM. CDR3 length: 15 amino acids. The CDR3 DNA follows: TGTGCCAGCAGTCCACCGCTAGGGCAGACCTACGAGCAGTACTTC. It encodes CASSPPLGQTYEQYF.

V is TRBV10-2 and J is TRBJ2-7, with TRBD1 identical over 7 bases. CDR1 WSHSY and CDR2 SAAADI come from the germline V gene. This CDR3 comprises 13 residues. J gave up 3 bases and V 4 bases, and 3 bases lay outside the gene matches. Written as DNA, the CDR3 is TGCGCCAGCAGTGTTCCAGGGGGCTACGAGCAGTACTTC. It yields the protein CASSVPGGYEQYF.

This clone was counted a few times. The V gene is TRBV11-3, the J gene TRBJ2-4; D gene ambiguous. Germline values: CDR1 SGHNT, CDR2 YENEEA. The V and J ends lost 5 bases and 4 bases respectively, with 12 bases between them. CDR3 length: 14 amino acids. CDR3 nucleotide sequence: TGTGCCAGCAGCCCGAGGAACAGTAAAAACATTCAGTACTTC. This translates into CASSPRNSKNIQYF. The full variable domain, its missing parts supplied by reference TRBV11-3 and TRBJ2-4, is EAGVVQSPRYKIIEKKQPVAFWCNPISGHNTLYWYLQNLGQGPELLIRYENEEAVDDSQLPKDRFSAERLKGVDSTLKIQPAELGDSAVYLCASSPRNSKNIQYFGAGTRLSVL.

This clone has ten or more counts. The chain couples TRBV11-3 to TRBJ1-4, with D perhaps TRBD1 (6 bases). CDR1 SGHNT and CDR2 YENEEA come from the germline V gene. The CDR3 runs to 18 residues. V was pared by 5 bases and J by 4 bases, with 23 bases between. CDR3 in amino acids: CASSQGGQGRGGNEKLFF. The CDR3, as DNA: TGTGCCAGCAGCCAAGGGGGGCAGGGGAGGGGCGGTAATGAAAAACTGTTTTTT.

Ten or more counts support this clone. V usage is TRBV11-3 and J usage is TRBJ1-2, with TRBD1 as a possible D gene (5 bases). Germline CDR1 is SGHNT and CDR2 is YENEEA. The V end was cut by 6 bases, the J end by 4 bases, with 15 bases between. The CDR3 covers 14 residues. The DNA of the CDR3 is TGTGCCAGCAGTTTCCCGGGGGTTGCCTATGGCTACACCTTC. Translation gives CASSFPGVAYGYTF.

V is TRBV19 and J is TRBJ1-6; TRBD1 is a possible D gene (5 bases). Germline V lookup: CDR1 LNHDA, CDR2 SQIVND (reference sequence). This CDR3 has 15 residues. V was shortened by 4 bases and J by 11 bases, with 18 bases between the two germline ends. DNA of the CDR3: TGTGCCAGTAGTACCTCACCAGGGAGTACCGCACCCCTCCACTTT. Translated, it gives CASSTSPGSTAPLHF.

This clone was detected once. This chain connects TRBV19 to TRBJ2-1; D is perhaps TRBD2 (5 bases). V was trimmed by 8 bases and J by 3 bases, leaving 8 bases between them. The CDR3 length is 12 residues. The germline V gene has CDR1 LNHDA and CDR2 SQIVND (reference sequence). Here the CDR3 reads CASARDYNEQFF. The CDR3 DNA sequence: TGTGCCAGTGCCCGGGACTACAATGAGCAGTTCTTC.

In its sample, this clone ranks as large (0.1 to 1%). The chain has TRBV19 and TRBJ2-7; the D gene is possibly TRBD2 (5 bases). Germline V gene sequence: CDR1 LNHDA, CDR2 SQIVND (reference sequence). The CDR3 runs 14 residues. Between the trimmed V and J ends, which lost 8 bases and 0 bases, there was a span of 14 bases. Here the CDR3 DNA reads TGTGCCAGTGGATATGAGGGCTCCTCCTACGAGCAGTACTTC. Translated, it gives CASGYEGSSYEQYF.

This clone was found a few times. The chain is built from TRBV11-3 and TRBJ1-2; D is ambiguous. V gave up 1 base and J gave up 6 bases, with 12 bases separating them. Germline V gene data show CDR1 as SGHNT and CDR2 as YENEEA. This CDR3 contains 14 residues. DNA of the CDR3: TGTGCCAGCAGCTTAGGTTTTCACGGGGATGGCTACACCTTC. Amino acids: CASSLGFHGDGYTF.

The sample holds a few counts of this clone. This chain connects TRBV27 to TRBJ1-6, with D tentatively TRBD1 (5 bases). V was clipped by 5 bases and J by 11 bases, with 19 bases between them. The CDR3 is made up of 15 amino acids. Per germline, CDR1 MNHEY and CDR2 SMNVEV (reference sequence). This chain's CDR3 is CASSPQTAGTAPLHF. Written as DNA, the CDR3 is TGTGCCAGCAGTCCCCAGACGGCCGGGACCGCACCCCTCCACTTT.

This clone has at least ten counts. This sequence joins TRBV6-8 and TRBJ1-6; D is undetermined. CDR3 length: 13 residues. CDR1 and CDR2 (germline): MNHGY, SAAAGT. V was shortened by 6 bases and J by 14 bases, with 17 bases between the two germline ends. The DNA for the CDR3 is TGTGCCAGCAGCCTAGCGGGCAGTCCTACCCTCCACTTT. Translated, it gives CASSLAGSPTLHF.

This clone counts as medium-sized. The chain uses TRBV6-8 and TRBJ2-3; D tentatively reads TRBD1 or TRBD2 (5 bases each). Trimming stripped 6 bases from V and 5 bases from J, with 15 bases between. This CDR3 comprises 14 residues. Germline V lookup: CDR1 MNHGY, CDR2 SAAAGT. The CDR3 nucleotides read TGTGCCAGCAGCGTGAGAGGGGTTGTAGATACGCAGTATTTT. Its translation: CASSVRGVVDTQYF.

This clone showed up just a few times. The chain combines TRBV6-8 with TRBJ1-1; possibly TRBD1 for D (6 bases). This CDR3 has 18 amino acids. Germline V gene sequence: CDR1 MNHGY, CDR2 SAAAGT. Trimming cost V 0 bases and J 1 base, with 18 bases left between them. The CDR3 sequence is CASSYSSFTRGQNTEAFF. CDR3 nucleotide sequence: TGTGCCAGCAGTTACTCATCCTTCACCAGGGGCCAGAACACTGAAGCTTTCTTT.

By share, this clone ranks as medium-sized. The chain has TRBV30 and TRBJ1-6, with D perhaps TRBD1 (5 bases). Germline CDR1 GTSNPN, CDR2 SVGIG (reference sequence). V shed 5 bases and J shed 6 bases, with 11 bases lying between them. The CDR3 has 13 amino acids. The CDR3 DNA follows: TGTGCCTGGGTCCAGGGTCGTAATTCACCCCTCCACTTT. Amino acids: CAWVQGRNSPLHF. Complete variable domain (other parts from reference TRBV30 and TRBJ1-6): SQTIHQWPATLVQPVGSPLSLECTVEGTSNPNLYWYRQAAGRGLQLLFYSVGIGQISSEVPQNLSASRPQDRQFILSSKKLLLSDSGFYLCAWVQGRNSPLHFGNGTRLTVT.

This clone rates as medium-sized. The chain uses TRBV9 and TRBJ2-1; possibly TRBD2 for D (6 bases). The germline V gene encodes CDR1 SGDLS and CDR2 YYNGEE. The CDR3 extends over 15 amino acids. Trimming shortened V by 4 bases and J by 7 bases, and 18 bases separated the two germline ends. The CDR3 sequence is CASSPPGLASNEQFF. The CDR3 bases are TGTGCCAGCAGCCCCCCGGGACTCGCTTCGAATGAGCAGTTCTTC.

The rearrangement uses TRBV15 and TRBJ1-1; D not certain. CDR3 length: 16 amino acids. The V end was cut by 1 base, the J end by 1 base, with 13 bases between. The germline gives CDR1 LNHNV, CDR2 YYDKDF (reference sequence). The CDR3 reads CATSRGQTAGNTEAFF. CDR3 DNA: TGTGCCACCAGCAGAGGACAAACGGCGGGGAACACTGAAGCTTTCTTT.

This clone was seen a handful of times. The rearrangement uses TRBV28 and TRBJ1-5; the D is unclear. This CDR3 is built from 16 residues. The V gene lost 7 bases and the J gene lost 2 bases, with 18 bases spanning the gap. Germline V gene data show CDR1 as MDHEN and CDR2 as SYDVKM. This chain's CDR3 is CASIIGYGKGNQPQHF. The CDR3 DNA reads as TGTGCCAGCATCATTGGATACGGGAAGGGCAATCAGCCCCAGCATTTT.

This clone was counted only a few times. The chain carries TRBV11-3 and TRBJ2-3; D is perhaps TRBD1 or TRBD2 (5 bases each). This CDR3 spans 14 amino acids. Trimming cost V 3 bases and J 6 bases, with 13 bases left between them. In germline, CDR1 is SGHNT, CDR2 YENEEA. The CDR3 nucleotides are TGTGCCAGCAGCTTGGGGCTAGCTGTGGATACGCAGTATTTT. Amino acids: CASSLGLAVDTQYF.

V and J are TRBV27 and TRBJ1-1; 11 nucleotides match TRBD1. Trimming took 0 bases from V and 3 from J; bases not matched to a gene: 3. The CDR3 loop spans 16 amino acids. The V gene's germline CDR1 is MNHEY and CDR2 SMNVEV (reference sequence). CDR3 nucleotide sequence: TGTGCCAGCAGTTTATCCGGGGACAGGGGGTACACTGAAGCTTTCTTT. This codes for CASSLSGDRGYTEAFF.

Only a few counts were recorded for this clone. The chain links TRBV29-1 to TRBJ2-3; TRBD2 matches 8 bases. CDR3 length equals 14 residues. The V gene end was trimmed by 3 bases and the J gene end by 4 bases; junction bases not matched to a gene: 6. Germline V gives CDR1 SQVTM, CDR2 ANQGSEA. The CDR3 here is CSVDQGRGADTQYF. The CDR3 bases are TGCAGCGTTGACCAGGGGCGGGGGGCAGATACGCAGTATTTT.